The TCR beta chain under discussion was sequenced for a study of graft-versus-host responses after intestinal transplantation (dated by TCRdb to the early 2020s). Regarding the research as a whole: The transplants that recipients got were multivisceral, liver-intestinal, or isolated intestinal. Alloreactive clones were identified by sequencing pre-transplant mixed lymphocyte reaction products and comparing them with unstimulated pre-transplant donor and recipient T cells. After intestinal transplantation, graft-versus-host and host-versus-graft alloreactive T cell clones were followed in the graft, circulation and bone marrow using bulk TCR-beta CDR3 sequencing. Samples from three later patients were sequenced in-house on an Illumina MiSeq with MiXCR processing rather than by the commercial service. Every recipient was given anti-thymocyte globulin induction, followed by approximately 3 years of maintenance tacrolimus and steroids. A peak of at least 4% donor T cells among recipient peripheral blood mononuclear cells was the definition used for donor T cell macrochimerism. The cohort enrolled approximately 24 intestinal transplant recipients, one of whom was a retransplant, and 3 patients without pretransplant specimens were excluded. What the work shows at the level of the full study, not this receptor alone: GvH clones turned up in recipient bone marrow, with some appearing earlier in ileal mucosa or blood, a pattern consistent with an intestinal mucosal origin. Conclusions were limited by the relatively low number and heterogeneity of intestinal transplant patients. In patients with donor T cell macrochimerism, the allografts had high GvH to HvG T cell clonal ratios. Early after transplant, peak levels of circulating GvH clones were associated with declines in HvG clones.

Spanning cysteine to phenylalanine, the CDR3 consists of 13 amino acids. Just CDR3 DNA is preserved here, 39 bases in frame from base 1. Sequences MDHEN (CDR1) and SYDVKM (CDR2) are obtained from the germline V gene. Trimming takes 2 bases off V and 9 bases off J; junction bases not matched to a gene: 3. This clone has just one count. There is no known antigen for this receptor. Per-base quality was not reported, and no clone a single base away is much larger than it. Receptors were amplified or captured by the immunoSEQ multiplex PCR assay. For most patients, genomic DNA was isolated using the Qiagen DNeasy Blood and Tissue Kit and was shipped frozen to Adaptive Biotechnologies for TCR sequencing. Adaptive Biotechnologies carried out high-throughput TCR-beta CDR3 sequencing of genomic DNA for most patients. The authors' pipeline ran thus. Adaptive's ImmunoSEQ software supplied the TCR sequencing data for 18 patients, while MiXCR and VDJtools were used to process a few other patients. To correct CD4 versus CD8 sorting errors, sequences present in both subsets at a frequency ratio below 5:1 were removed. CDR3 nucleotide sequences shared between donor and recipient were removed because their origin could not be assigned. To be classed as alloreactive, a clone needed at least 2-fold expansion over unstimulated cells and a minimum CFSE-low frequency of 0.002% (template counts) or 0.001% (read counts). Clones were considered mappable if detected in sequenced pre-transplant spleen, lymph node, or MLR CFSE-low populations of the donor or recipient. Cumulative frequency of alloreactive clones was calculated as a percentage of all sequences weighted by copy number. This immuneACCESS table, as held by TCRdb, lists in-frame sequences with V and J called but not all clones. Of the missing ones, under half trace to an unresolved V gene in checked studies; the others have no known cause. The D gene and trimming were derived from the DNA, and the V and J assignments and clone size from that table. The sample profile shows roughly 92,000 clones; 85% to 90% of them were found once. Jointly, the top ten make up 0.095% to 0.11% of the sample.

The intended sense of this specimen's time point label: cells obtained before transplantation from donor or recipient. CD3+CD4+ and CD3+CD8+ populations were FACS-sorted from unstimulated pre-transplant donor and recipient cells taken from spleen or lymph nodes. This sequence uses TRBV28 and TRBJ1-2; the junction holds 10 bases that match TRBD1. The sequence came from a human donor who received an intestinal transplant. The material sequenced was unstimulated CD4+ T cells sorted from spleen or lymph node cells, taken before intestinal transplant. The CDR3 loop reads CASSLPGQGRYTF. The nucleotide sequence is TGTGCCAGCAGTTTACCGGGACAGGGGCGCTACACCTTC.